This T cell receptor beta chain stems from a study of cytomegalovirus exposure and HLA in healthy donors. Study-wide points: V- and J-gene trimming of TCR beta was linked (in a later analysis) to a missense DCLRE1C variant. A later analysis reported that several of the most significant clusters appeared to be linked to common viral pathogens, among them Epstein-Barr virus.

This clone was seen once. Its target is not known. Per the germline V gene, CDR1 is SGHNT and CDR2 is YYREEE (reference sequence). The V and J ends lost 4 bases and 6 bases, in that order; junction bases with no gene match: 13. The CDR3 length is 17 residues. The PCR contained 60 Vbeta and 13 Jbeta primers. Assay used: immunoSEQ multiplex PCR; TCRdb lists only in-frame clones, some missing. The sample yields 90,000 to 100,000 clones, around 80% seen once. The sample consisted of PBMCs. The chain is built from TRBV5-4 and TRBJ2-2, with 9 bases matching TRBD2. The TCR was taken from a woman in her sixties in good health and CMV-seronegative. The CDR3 sequence is CASSRLAGVEGSGELFF. In DNA form, the CDR3 reads TGTGCCAGCAGCCGATTAGCGGGAGTCGAGGGCTCCGGGGAGCTGTTTTTT.